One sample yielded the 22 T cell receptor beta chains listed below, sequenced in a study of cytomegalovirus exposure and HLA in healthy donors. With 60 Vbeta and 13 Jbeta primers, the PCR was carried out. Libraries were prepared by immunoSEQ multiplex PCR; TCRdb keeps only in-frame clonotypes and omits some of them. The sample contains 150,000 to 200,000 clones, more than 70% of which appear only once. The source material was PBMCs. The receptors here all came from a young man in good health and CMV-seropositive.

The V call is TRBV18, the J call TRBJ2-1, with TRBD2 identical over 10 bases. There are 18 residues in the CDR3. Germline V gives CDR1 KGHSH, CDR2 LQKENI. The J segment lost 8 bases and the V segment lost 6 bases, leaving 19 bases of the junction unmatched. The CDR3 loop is CASSRRGTSALWGHEQFF. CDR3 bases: TGTGCCAGCTCCCGACGAGGGACTAGCGCCTTATGGGGCCATGAGCAGTTCTTC.

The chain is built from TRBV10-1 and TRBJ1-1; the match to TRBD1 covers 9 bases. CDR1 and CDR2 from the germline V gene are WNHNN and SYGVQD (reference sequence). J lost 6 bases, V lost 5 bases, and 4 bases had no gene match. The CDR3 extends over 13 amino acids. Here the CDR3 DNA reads TGCGCCAGCAGTTTGGGACAGGGCGCTGAAGCTTTCTTT. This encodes CASSLGQGAEAFF.

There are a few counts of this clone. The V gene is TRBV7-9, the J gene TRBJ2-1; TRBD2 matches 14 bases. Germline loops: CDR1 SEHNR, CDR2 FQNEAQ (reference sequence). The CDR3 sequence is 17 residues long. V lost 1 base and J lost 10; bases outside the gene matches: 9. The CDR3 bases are TGTGCCAGCAGCTTAGGGGGAGGACTAGCGGGAGGAAGAGAGCAGTTCTTC. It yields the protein CASSLGGGLAGGREQFF.

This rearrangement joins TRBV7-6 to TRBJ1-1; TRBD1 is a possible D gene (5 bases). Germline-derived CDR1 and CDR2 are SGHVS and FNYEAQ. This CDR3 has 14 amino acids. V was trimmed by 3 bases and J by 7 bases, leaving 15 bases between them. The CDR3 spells CASSLEAGWVEAFF. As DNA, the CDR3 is TGTGCCAGCAGCTTGGAAGCAGGGTGGGTTGAAGCTTTCTTT.

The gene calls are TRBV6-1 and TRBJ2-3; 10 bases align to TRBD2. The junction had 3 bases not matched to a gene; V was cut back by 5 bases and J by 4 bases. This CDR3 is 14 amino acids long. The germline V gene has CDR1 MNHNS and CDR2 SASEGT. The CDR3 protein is CASSFGLAADTQYF. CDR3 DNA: TGTGCCAGCAGTTTCGGACTAGCGGCAGATACGCAGTATTTT.

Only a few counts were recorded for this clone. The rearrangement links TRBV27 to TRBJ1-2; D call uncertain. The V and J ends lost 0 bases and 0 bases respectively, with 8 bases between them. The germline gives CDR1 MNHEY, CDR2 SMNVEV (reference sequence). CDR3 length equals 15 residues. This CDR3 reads CASSLSSGANYGYTF. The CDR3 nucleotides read TGTGCCAGCAGTTTATCTTCCGGGGCTAACTATGGCTACACCTTC.

CDR3 region: CASSEAVVAISGANVLTF. CDR3 nucleotide sequence: TGTGCCAGCAGTGAAGCGGTGGTAGCAATCTCTGGGGCCAACGTCCTGACTTTC. The chain combines TRBV2 with TRBJ2-6; no clear D. Trimming left V 0 bases short and J 0 bases short, with 12 bases between. The germline V gene encodes CDR1 SNHLY and CDR2 FYNNEI. CDR3 length: 18 residues.

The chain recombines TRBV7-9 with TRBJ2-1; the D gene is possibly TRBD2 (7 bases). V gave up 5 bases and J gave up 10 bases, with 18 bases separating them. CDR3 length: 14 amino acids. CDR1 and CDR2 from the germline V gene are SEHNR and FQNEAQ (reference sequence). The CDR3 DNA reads TGTGCCAGCAGCCCGAGTAGGGGCGGGGGCGAGCAGTTCTTC. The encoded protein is CASSPSRGGGEQFF.

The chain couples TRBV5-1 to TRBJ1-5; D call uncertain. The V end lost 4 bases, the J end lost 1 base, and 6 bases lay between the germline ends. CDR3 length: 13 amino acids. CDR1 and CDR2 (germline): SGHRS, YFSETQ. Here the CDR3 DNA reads TGCGCCAGCAGCCTTTTCAGCAATCAGCCCCAGCATTTT. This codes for CASSLFSNQPQHF.

In nucleotides, the CDR3 is TGTGCCAGCACTTTCGACACCTACAATGAGCAGTTCTTC. Its protein product is CASTFDTYNEQFF. The genes are TRBV6-1 and TRBJ2-1; D is ambiguous. CDR1 is MNHNS and CDR2 is SASEGT in the germline V gene. V lost 7 bases to trimming and J lost 2 bases, with 9 bases between them. This CDR3 spans 13 amino acids.

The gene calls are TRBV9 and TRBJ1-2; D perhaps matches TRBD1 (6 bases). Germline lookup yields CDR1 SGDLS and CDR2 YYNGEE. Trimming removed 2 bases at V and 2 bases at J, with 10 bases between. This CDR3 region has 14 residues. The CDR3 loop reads CASSVATGNYGYTF. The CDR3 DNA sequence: TGTGCCAGCAGCGTCGCTACAGGGAACTATGGCTACACCTTC.

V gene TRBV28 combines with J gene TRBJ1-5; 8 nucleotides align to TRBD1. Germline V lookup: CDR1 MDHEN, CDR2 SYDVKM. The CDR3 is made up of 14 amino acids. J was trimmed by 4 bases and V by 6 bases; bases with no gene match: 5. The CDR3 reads CASSDRGSNQPQHF. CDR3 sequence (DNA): TGTGCCAGCAGCGACAGGGGAAGTAATCAGCCCCAGCATTTT.

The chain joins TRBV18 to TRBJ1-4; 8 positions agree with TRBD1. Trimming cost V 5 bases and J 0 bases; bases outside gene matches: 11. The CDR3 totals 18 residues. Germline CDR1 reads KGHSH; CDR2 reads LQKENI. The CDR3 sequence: CASSSPRQGSSTNEKLFF. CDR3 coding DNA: TGTGCCAGCTCATCGCCTAGACAGGGGTCTTCAACTAATGAAAAACTGTTTTTT. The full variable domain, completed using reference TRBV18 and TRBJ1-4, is NAGVMQNPRHLVRRRGQEARLRCSPMKGHSHVYWYRQLPEEGLKFMVYLQKENIIDESGMPKERFSAEFPKEGPSILRIQQVVRGDSAAYFCASSSPRQGSSTNEKLFFGSGTQLSVL.

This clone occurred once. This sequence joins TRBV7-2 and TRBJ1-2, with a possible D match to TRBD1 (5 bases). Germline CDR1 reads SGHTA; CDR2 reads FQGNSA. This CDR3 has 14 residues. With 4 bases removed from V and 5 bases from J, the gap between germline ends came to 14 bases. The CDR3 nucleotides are TGTGCCAGCAGCTCGGGACTCCTAATTTATGGCTACACCTTC. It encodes CASSSGLLIYGYTF. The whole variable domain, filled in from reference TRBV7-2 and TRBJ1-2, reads GAGVSQSPSNKVTEKGKDVELRCDPISGHTALYWYRQSLGQGLEFLIYFQGNSAPDKSGLPSDRFSAERTGGSVSTLTIQRTQQEDSAVYLCASSSGLLIYGYTFGSGTRLTVV.

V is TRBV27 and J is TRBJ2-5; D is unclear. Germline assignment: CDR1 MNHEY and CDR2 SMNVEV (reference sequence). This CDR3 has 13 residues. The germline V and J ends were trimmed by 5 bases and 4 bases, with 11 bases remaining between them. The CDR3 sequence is CASSPRLAETQYF. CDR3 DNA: TGTGCCAGCAGTCCCCGGTTAGCAGAGACCCAGTACTTC.

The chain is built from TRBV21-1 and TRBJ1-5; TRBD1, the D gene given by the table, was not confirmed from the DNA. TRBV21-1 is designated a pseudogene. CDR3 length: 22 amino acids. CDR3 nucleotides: TGTGCCAGCAGCAAAGTAGGGGATGGTTGTAGGTCCATACCTAGGGGCAATCAGCCCCAGCATTTT. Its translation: CASSKVGDGCRSIPRGNQPQHF.

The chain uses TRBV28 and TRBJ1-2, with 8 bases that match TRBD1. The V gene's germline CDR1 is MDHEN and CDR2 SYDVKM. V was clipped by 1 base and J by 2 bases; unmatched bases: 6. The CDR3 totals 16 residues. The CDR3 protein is CASSLLAGGLNYGYTF. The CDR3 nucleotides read TGTGCCAGCAGTTTATTGGCAGGGGGCCTGAACTATGGCTACACCTTC.

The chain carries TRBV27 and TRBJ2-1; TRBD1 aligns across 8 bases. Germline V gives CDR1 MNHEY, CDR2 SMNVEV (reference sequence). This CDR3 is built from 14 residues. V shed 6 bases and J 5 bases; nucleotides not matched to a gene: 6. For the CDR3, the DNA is TGTGCCAGCAGGGACCGGACAGGGAACAATGAGCAGTTCTTC. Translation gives CASRDRTGNNEQFF.

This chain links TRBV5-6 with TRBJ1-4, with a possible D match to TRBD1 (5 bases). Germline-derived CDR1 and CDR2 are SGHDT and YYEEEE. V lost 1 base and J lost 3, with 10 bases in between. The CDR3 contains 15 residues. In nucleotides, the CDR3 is TGTGCCAGCAGCTTGCGGGGGGGAGCTAATGAAAAACTGTTTTTT. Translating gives CASSLRGGANEKLFF.

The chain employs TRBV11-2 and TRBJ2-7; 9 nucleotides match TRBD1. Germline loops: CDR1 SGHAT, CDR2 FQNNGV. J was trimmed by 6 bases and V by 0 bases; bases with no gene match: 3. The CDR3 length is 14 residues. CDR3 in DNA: TGTGCCAGCAGCTTAGAACAGGGGGCTAGCGAGCAGTACTTC. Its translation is CASSLEQGASEQYF.

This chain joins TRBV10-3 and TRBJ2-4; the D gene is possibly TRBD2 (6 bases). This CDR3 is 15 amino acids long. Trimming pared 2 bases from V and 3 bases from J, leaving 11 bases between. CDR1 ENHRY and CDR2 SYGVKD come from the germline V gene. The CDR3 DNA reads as TGTGCCATCAGTGAGGCGTTGGGGGGCAAAAACATTCAGTACTTC. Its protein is CAISEALGGKNIQYF.

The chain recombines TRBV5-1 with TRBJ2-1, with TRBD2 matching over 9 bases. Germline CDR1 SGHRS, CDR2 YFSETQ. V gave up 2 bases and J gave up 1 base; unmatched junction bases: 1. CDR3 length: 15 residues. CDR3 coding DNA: TGCGCCAGCAGCTTTAGCGGGAGTTCCTACAATGAGCAGTTCTTC. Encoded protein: CASSFSGSSYNEQFF. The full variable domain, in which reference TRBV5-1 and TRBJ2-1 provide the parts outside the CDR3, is KAGVTQTPRYLIKTRGQQVTLSCSPISGHRSVSWYQQTPGQGLQFLFEYFSETQRNKGNFPGRFSGRQFSNSRSEMNVSTLELGDSALYLCASSFSGSSYNEQFFGPGTRLTVL.